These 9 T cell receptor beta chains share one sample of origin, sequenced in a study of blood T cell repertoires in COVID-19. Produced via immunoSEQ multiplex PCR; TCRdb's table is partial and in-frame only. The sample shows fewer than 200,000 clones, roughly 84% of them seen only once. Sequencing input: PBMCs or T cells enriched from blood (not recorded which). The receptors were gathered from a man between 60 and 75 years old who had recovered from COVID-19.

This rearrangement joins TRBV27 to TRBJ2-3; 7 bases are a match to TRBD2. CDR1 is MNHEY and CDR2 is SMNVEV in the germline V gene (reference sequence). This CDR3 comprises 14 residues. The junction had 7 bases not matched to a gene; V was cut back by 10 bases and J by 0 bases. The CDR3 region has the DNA TGTGCCACGAGGGAGGGTTATAGCACAGATACGCAGTATTTT. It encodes CATREGYSTDTQYF.

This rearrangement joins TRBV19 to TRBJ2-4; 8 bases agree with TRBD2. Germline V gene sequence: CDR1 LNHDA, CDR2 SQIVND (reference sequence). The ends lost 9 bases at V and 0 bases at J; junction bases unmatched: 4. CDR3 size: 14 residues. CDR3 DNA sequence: TGTGCCAGCCTCGGGGGGGGAGCCAAAAACATTCAGTACTTC. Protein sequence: CASLGGGAKNIQYF. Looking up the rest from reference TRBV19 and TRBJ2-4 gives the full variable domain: DGGITQSPKYLFRKEGQNVTLSCEQNLNHDAMYWYRQDPGQGLRLIYYSQIVNDFQKGDIAEGYSVSREKKESFPLTVTSAQKNPTAFYLCASLGGGAKNIQYFGAGTRLSVL.

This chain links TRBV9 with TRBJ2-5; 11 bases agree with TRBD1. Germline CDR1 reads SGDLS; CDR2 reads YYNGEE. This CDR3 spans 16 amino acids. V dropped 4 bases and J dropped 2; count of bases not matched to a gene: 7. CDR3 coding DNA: TGTGCCAGCAGCCAGTGGGGACAGGGGGAACAAGAGACCCAGTACTTC. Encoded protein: CASSQWGQGEQETQYF.

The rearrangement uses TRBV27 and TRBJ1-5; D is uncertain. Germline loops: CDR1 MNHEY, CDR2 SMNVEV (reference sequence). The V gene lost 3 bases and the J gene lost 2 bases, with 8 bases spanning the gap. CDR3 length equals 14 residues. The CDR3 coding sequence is TGTGCCAGCAGTTTTGGGAGAGGCAATCAGCCCCAGCATTTT. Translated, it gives CASSFGRGNQPQHF.

CDR3 in amino acids: CSVEPRVSSTGELFF. The CDR3 bases are TGCAGCGTTGAACCCAGGGTTTCCTCCACCGGGGAGCTGTTTTTT. This chain joins TRBV29-1 and TRBJ2-2, with TRBD1 as a possible D gene (5 bases). Germline values: CDR1 SQVTM, CDR2 ANQGSEA. The CDR3 contains 15 residues. V shed 2 bases and J shed 4 bases, with 14 bases lying between them.

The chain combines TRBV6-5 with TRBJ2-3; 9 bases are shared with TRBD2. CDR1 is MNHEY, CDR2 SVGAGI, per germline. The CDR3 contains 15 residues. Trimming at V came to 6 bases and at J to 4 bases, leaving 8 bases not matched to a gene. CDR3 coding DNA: TGTGCCAGCAGGCCAGTAGCGGGAGAATCAGATACGCAGTATTTT. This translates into CASRPVAGESDTQYF.

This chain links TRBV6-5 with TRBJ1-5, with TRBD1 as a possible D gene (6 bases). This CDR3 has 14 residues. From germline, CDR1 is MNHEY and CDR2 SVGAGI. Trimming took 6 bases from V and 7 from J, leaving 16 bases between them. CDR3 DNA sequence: TGTGCCAGCAGGGGGTCAGGGGCAGGGCAGCCCCAGCATTTT. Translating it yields CASRGSGAGQPQHF.

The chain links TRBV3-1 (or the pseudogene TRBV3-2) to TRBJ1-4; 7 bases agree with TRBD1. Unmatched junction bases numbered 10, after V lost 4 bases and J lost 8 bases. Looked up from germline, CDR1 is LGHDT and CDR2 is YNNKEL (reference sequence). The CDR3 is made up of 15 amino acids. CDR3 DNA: TGTGCCAGCAGCCTCCGAGGGGGCGCGGTGGAAAAACTGTTTTTT. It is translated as CASSLRGGAVEKLFF.

The CDR3 here is CSVVLREVSTDTQYF. CDR3 in DNA: TGCAGCGTTGTGTTGCGGGAGGTTAGCACAGATACGCAGTATTTT. The chain couples TRBV29-1 to TRBJ2-3, with 8 bases that match TRBD2. V gave up 4 bases and J gave up 0 bases; unmatched junction bases: 6. Germline CDR1 reads SQVTM; CDR2 reads ANQGSEA. The CDR3 has 15 amino acids.